This TCR beta chain derives from a study of T cell responses to AZD1222 COVID-19 vaccine. Sequencing used immunoSEQ multiplex PCR; TCRdb keeps in-frame clones, though not all of them. The sample consists of almost 35,000 clones, roughly 89% of them appearing once. Notes on this clone: Its antigen is undetermined.

V gave up 9 bases and J gave up 4 bases; unmatched junction bases: 0. In germline, CDR1 is LNHNV, CDR2 YYDKDF (reference sequence). The CDR3 sequence is 12 residues long. Study findings and constraints: The study found vaccine-associated CD4 TCRs spanning spike, dominant at 160-218 and 743-854. It should be noted that donors were predominantly white British and more often female, and clonal diversity was possibly underestimated.

The clonotype comes from an adult in good health. The J gene is TRBJ2-1, the V gene TRBV15, with TRBD1 matching over 10 bases. The sample consisted of peripheral blood, taken on day 0 of AZD1222 vaccination. Written as DNA, the CDR3 is TGTGCCACGGGACAGGGGTACAATGAGCAGTTCTTC. Translated: CATGQGYNEQFF. Complete variable domain (other parts from reference TRBV15 and TRBJ2-1): DAMVIQNPRYQVTQFGKPVTLSCSQTLNHNVMYWYQQKSSQAPKLLFHYYDKDFNNEADTPDNFQSRRPNTSFCFLDIRSPGLGDTAMYLCATGQGYNEQFFGPGTRLTVL.